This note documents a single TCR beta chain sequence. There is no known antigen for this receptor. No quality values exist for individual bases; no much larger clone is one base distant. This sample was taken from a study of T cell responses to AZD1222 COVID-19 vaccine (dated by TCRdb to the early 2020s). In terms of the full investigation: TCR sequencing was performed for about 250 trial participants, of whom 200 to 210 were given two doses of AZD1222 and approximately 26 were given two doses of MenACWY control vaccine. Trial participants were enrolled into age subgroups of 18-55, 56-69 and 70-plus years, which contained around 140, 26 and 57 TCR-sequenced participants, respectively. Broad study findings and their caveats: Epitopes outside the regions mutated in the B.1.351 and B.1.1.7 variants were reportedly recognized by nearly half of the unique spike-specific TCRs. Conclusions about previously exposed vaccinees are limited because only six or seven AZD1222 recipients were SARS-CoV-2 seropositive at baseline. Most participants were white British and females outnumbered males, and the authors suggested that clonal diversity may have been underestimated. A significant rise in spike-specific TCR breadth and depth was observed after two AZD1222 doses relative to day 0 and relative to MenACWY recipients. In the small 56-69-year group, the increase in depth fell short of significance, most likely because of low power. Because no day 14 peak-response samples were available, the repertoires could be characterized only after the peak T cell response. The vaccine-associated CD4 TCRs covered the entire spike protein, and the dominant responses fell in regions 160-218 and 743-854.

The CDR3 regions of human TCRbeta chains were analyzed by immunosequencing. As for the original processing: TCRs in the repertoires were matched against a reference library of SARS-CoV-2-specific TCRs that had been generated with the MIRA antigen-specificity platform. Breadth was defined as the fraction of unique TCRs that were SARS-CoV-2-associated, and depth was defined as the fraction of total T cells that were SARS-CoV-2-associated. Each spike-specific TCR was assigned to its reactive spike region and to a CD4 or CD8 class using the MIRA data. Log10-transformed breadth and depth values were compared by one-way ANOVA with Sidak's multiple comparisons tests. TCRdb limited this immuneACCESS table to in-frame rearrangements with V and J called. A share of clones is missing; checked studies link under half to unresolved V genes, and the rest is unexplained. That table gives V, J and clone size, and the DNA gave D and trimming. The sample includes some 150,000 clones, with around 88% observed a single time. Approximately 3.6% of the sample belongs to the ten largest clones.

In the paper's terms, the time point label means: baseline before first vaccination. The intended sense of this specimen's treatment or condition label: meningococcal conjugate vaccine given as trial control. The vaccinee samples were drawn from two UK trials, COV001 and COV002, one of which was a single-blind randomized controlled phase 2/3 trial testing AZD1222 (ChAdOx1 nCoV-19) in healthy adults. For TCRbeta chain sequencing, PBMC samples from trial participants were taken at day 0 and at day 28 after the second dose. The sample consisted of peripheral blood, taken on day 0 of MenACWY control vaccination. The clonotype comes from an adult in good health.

Here is the DNA: TGTGCCAGCAGCTTAGGACTCACAGGGATGCGAGGTGAAAAACTGTTTTTT. This sequence encodes CASSLGLTGMRGEKLFF. The chain joins TRBV11-3 to TRBJ1-4; TRBD1 is a possible D gene, resting on 6 matching bases. From cysteine to phenylalanine, the CDR3 is 17 amino acids long. Only the CDR3 DNA stays, 51 bases, in frame from base 1. V and J lose 1 base and 7 bases, and a span of 19 bases separates them. As encoded in the germline V gene, CDR1 is SGHNT while CDR2 is YENEEA. This CDR3, with the reference TRBV11-3 and TRBJ1-4 proteins standing in past its ends, gives the full variable domain EAGVVQSPRYKIIEKKQPVAFWCNPISGHNTLYWYLQNLGQGPELLIRYENEEAVDDSQLPKDRFSAERLKGVDSTLKIQPAELGDSAVYLCASSLGLTGMRGEKLFFGSGTQLSVL.